This TCR beta chain emerged from a study of cytomegalovirus exposure and HLA in healthy donors. The study's findings and limits: Reports state that TCR beta sequences accurately predicted most subjects' HLA-A and HLA-B alleles. TRBV6-2, TRBV6-3 and some other V segments were unresolvable in 87-base-pair reads. A prior analysis recorded that most TCR beta V segments were productive about 87% or about 30% of the time.

The trim removed 6 bases at V and 13 bases at J, leaving 9 bases unmatched. CDR1 is MNHEY and CDR2 is SVGAGI in the germline V gene. The CDR3 runs to 12 residues. As regards this clone: Its cognate antigen is unknown.

Healthy bone marrow donors made up the cohort. The PCR ran on 60 Vbeta and 13 Jbeta primers. The method was immunoSEQ multiplex PCR; TCRdb's version includes in-frame clones alone and lacks a portion of them. The sample has hundreds of thousands of clones; roughly 85% are singletons. The source is a girl aged 2-15 years in good health and CMV-seronegative. The source material was PBMCs. The chain joins TRBV6-5 to TRBJ1-1, with 9 bases that match TRBD1. The CDR3 nucleotides are TGTGCCAGCAGCCGAGGACAGGGGAAAGTTTTCTTT. Encoded protein: CASSRGQGKVFF.